Listed below are T cell receptor beta chains from one sample, sequenced in a study of blood T cells in healthy people across ages. TCRdb independently ran MiXCR on the 5' RACE reads; one entry per CDR3 protein. Of about 1,600,000 distinct CDR3 sequences in the sample, around 39% are singletons; the top ten hold roughly 7.9%. The sequencing input was blood. The receptors stem from a woman between 18 and 29 years old in good health. Each CDR3 is given without its conserved first and last residue. The order of the fields is clone size, CDR3 length, D gene, V gene, J gene, CDR3 protein. A D gene is named only where the DNA matches it firmly. Clone size is given for some rows only: seen once, a few or many times, or a class if the clone is expanded.

size: .; length: 11; D: .; V: TRBV20-1; J: TRBJ2-5; CDR3: SASDRSLETQY
size: .; length: 12; D: .; V: TRBV6-5; J: TRBJ2-5; CDR3: ASSPGTTTATQY
size: .; length: 12; D: .; V: TRBV20-1; J: TRBJ2-7; CDR3: SARPKGSSYEQY
size: few; length: 13; D: TRBD1; V: TRBV28; J: TRBJ2-7; CDR3: ASSRTGTVSYEQY
size: once; length: 10; D: TRBD1; V: TRBV11-2; J: TRBJ1-2; CDR3: ASSADRRGYT
size: .; length: 10; D: .; V: TRBV27; J: TRBJ1-1; CDR3: ASRSRDPPAF
size: many; length: 15; D: TRBD2; V: TRBV4-1; J: TRBJ2-1; CDR3: ASSQGPGTSGTNEQF
size: few; length: 15; D: .; V: TRBV14; J: TRBJ2-1; CDR3: ASSQGSWALTNNEQF
size: .; length: 13; D: TRBD1; V: TRBV6-1; J: TRBJ1-2; CDR3: ASSVERTGRGGYT
size: .; length: 16; D: .; V: TRBV7-3; J: TRBJ2-7; CDR3: ASSPQGHRDSLSYEQY
size: few; length: 16; D: TRBD1; V: TRBV20-1; J: TRBJ1-2; CDR3: SARERGPGTGSNYGYT
size: .; length: 12; D: .; V: TRBV14; J: TRBJ2-7; CDR3: ASSRRAGVHEQY
size: few; length: 13; D: TRBD2; V: TRBV20-1; J: TRBJ2-7; CDR3: SARDQREVSYEQY
size: .; length: 13; D: TRBD1; V: TRBV28; J: TRBJ2-1; CDR3: ASSSPGTAHNEQF
size: .; length: 13; D: .; V: TRBV2; J: TRBJ2-1; CDR3: ASRNDLGGYNEQF
size: .; length: 11; D: .; V: TRBV6-1; J: TRBJ1-1; CDR3: ASGQTRGTEAF
size: .; length: 12; D: .; V: TRBV9; J: TRBJ1-5; CDR3: ASSVGGLYQPQH
size: .; length: 11; D: TRBD2; V: TRBV10-3; J: TRBJ2-1; CDR3: AVAGGLSDEQF
size: few; length: 15; D: TRBD2; V: TRBV5-1; J: TRBJ2-1; CDR3: ASSSFYGGRINNEQF
size: few; length: 11; D: .; V: TRBV20-1; J: .; CDR3: SARVGNKYEQY
size: .; length: 17; D: TRBD1; V: TRBV7-2; J: TRBJ2-7; CDR3: ASSGRQGSSSVPLYEQY
size: once; length: 13; D: .; V: TRBV6-1; J: TRBJ1-2; CDR3: ASSEGTTSNYGYT
size: once; length: 11; D: .; V: TRBV12-5; J: TRBJ2-3; CDR3: ASGEQNTDTQY
size: .; length: 12; D: .; V: TRBV15; J: TRBJ1-1; CDR3: ATRTNGLNTEAF
size: few; length: 12; D: .; V: TRBV9; J: TRBJ2-1; CDR3: ASSPRTREDEQF
size: .; length: 13; D: .; V: TRBV29-1; J: TRBJ1-2; CDR3: SVLDSKESNYGYT
size: .; length: 17; D: TRBD2; V: TRBV20-1; J: TRBJ2-1; CDR3: SAVHLAGGVTSSYNEQF
size: few; length: 13; D: .; V: TRBV6-4; J: TRBJ2-1; CDR3: ASSTGPTAYNEQF
size: few; length: 15; D: .; V: TRBV9; J: TRBJ2-3; CDR3: ASSAPLYGLSTDTQY
size: .; length: 14; D: .; V: TRBV7-2; J: .; CDR3: ASSLVGSNAYNEQY
size: .; length: 13; D: TRBD1; V: TRBV11-2; J: TRBJ2-5; CDR3: ASSPGQVGQETQY
size: .; length: 13; D: TRBD1; V: TRBV20-1; J: TRBJ1-1; CDR3: SARDQGQANTEAF
size: once; length: 12; D: .; V: TRBV3-1; J: TRBJ1-1; CDR3: ASSRRDSRTEAF
size: .; length: 16; D: TRBD1; V: TRBV6-1; J: TRBJ2-1; CDR3: ASSEALWAGTGNNEQF
size: .; length: 11; D: TRBD1; V: TRBV28; J: TRBJ2-7; CDR3: AGQGRGTYEQY
size: .; length: 11; D: .; V: TRBV7-3; J: TRBJ1-2; CDR3: ASSFDSGSGYT
size: .; length: 13; D: TRBD2; V: TRBV5-1; J: TRBJ2-1; CDR3: ASGLSGSKRNEQF